This T cell receptor (beta chain) emerged from a study of Tregs in tolerant kidney transplant recipients. Overall study findings and caveats: Donor-specific Treg expansion exceeded global Treg expansion in tolerant patients, suggesting antigen drive.

The V end lost 2 bases, the J end lost 2 bases, and 9 bases lay between the germline ends. Germline V lookup: CDR1 DFQATT, CDR2 SNEGSKA (reference sequence). CDR3 length: 13 amino acids. Remarks on this clone: The antigen remains unidentified. The CDR3 goes on 3 residues after the read ends, and that part is filled in from the germline J gene.

Measured with immunoSEQ multiplex PCR; TCRdb has only the in-frame clones, and not every one. The table counts roughly 48,000 clones; around 0.91% lies in the top ten. This TCR was recovered from a human donor who received a combined kidney and bone marrow transplant. This chain uses TRBV20-1 with TRBJ2-5; D unclear. Material: CD4+ T cells from blood, obtained before the transplant. The CDR3 here is CSARTIAQETQYF. The CDR3 DNA, read in part, is TGCAGTGCTAGAACAATCGCTCAAGAGACC.